This record covers a single TCR beta chain. This CDR3 has 13 amino acids. V dropped 4 bases and J dropped 5 bases, with 14 bases sitting between them. The V gene's germline CDR1 is GTSNPN and CDR2 SVGIG (reference sequence). The sample comes from a study of T cell changes during pregnancy in multiple sclerosis. Generated by immunoSEQ multiplex PCR, the TCRdb table keeps only in-frame clones and is missing some. The data hold fewer than 85,000 clones, with 85% to 95% observed a single time. This clonotype originated in a female donor with multiple sclerosis, enrolled in a pregnancy study. The material sequenced was peripheral blood, taken in the third trimester of pregnancy. The V gene is TRBV30, the J gene TRBJ1-1, with a possible D match to TRBD1 (5 bases). The CDR3 DNA is TGTGCCTGGAAGGGGCCCGATATGACTGAAGCTTTCTTT. Translating it yields CAWKGPDMTEAFF.